The 20 T cell receptor beta chains below all came from one sample that was sequenced in a study of T cell responses to AZD1222 COVID-19 vaccine. Measured with immunoSEQ multiplex PCR; TCRdb has only the in-frame clones, and not every one. The sample holds roughly 100,000 clones, roughly nine tenths seen once. This sample comprised peripheral blood, obtained on day 0 of AZD1222 vaccination. All receptors derive from an adult in good health.

CDR3 nucleotides: TGTGCCAGCAGTAACCGACGGCCTAATGAAAAACTGTTTTTT. Protein product: CASSNRRPNEKLFF. The J gene is TRBJ1-4, the V gene TRBV27; D is unclear. Trimming took off 5 bases at V and 3 bases at J, with 10 bases between the two ends. This CDR3 spans 14 amino acids. Germline-derived CDR1 and CDR2 are MNHEY and SMNVEV (reference sequence).

The chain combines TRBV5-8 with TRBJ2-7; possibly TRBD1 for D (5 bases). There are 13 residues in the CDR3. Per germline, CDR1 SGHTS and CDR2 YDEGEE. Trimming stripped 6 bases from V and 4 bases from J, with 14 bases between. In DNA, the CDR3 is TGTGCCAGCAATCCTAAGACAGTTTACGAGCAGTACTTC. Its protein is CASNPKTVYEQYF.

In its sample, this clone was seen once. The gene calls are TRBV11-3 and TRBJ2-1, with D hard to call. Deletions cut 3 bases from V and 8 bases from J, with 11 bases between. There are 13 residues in the CDR3. The germline V gene has CDR1 SGHNT and CDR2 YENEEA. As DNA, the CDR3 is TGTGCCAGCAGCTTTGGTACCCCTCATGAGCAGTTCTTC. This translates into CASSFGTPHEQFF. The full variable domain, rest sourced from reference TRBV11-3 and TRBJ2-1, is EAGVVQSPRYKIIEKKQPVAFWCNPISGHNTLYWYLQNLGQGPELLIRYENEEAVDDSQLPKDRFSAERLKGVDSTLKIQPAELGDSAVYLCASSFGTPHEQFFGPGTRLTVL.

The rearrangement uses TRBV28 and TRBJ1-3, with 7 positions matching TRBD1. Germline V gene data show CDR1 as MDHEN and CDR2 as SYDVKM. The CDR3 consists of 12 residues. Trimming cost V 6 bases and J 4 bases; bases outside gene matches: 0. CDR3 sequence (DNA): TGTGCCAGCAGACAGGGGGGAAACACCATATATTTT. This gives the protein CASRQGGNTIYF. The whole variable domain, filled in from reference TRBV28 and TRBJ1-3, reads DVKVTQSSRYLVKRTGEKVFLECVQDMDHENMFWYRQDPGLGLRLIYFSYDVKMKEKGDIPEGYSVSREKKERFSLILESASTNQTSMYLCASRQGGNTIYFGEGSWLTVV.

This chain joins TRBV18 and TRBJ2-1; no reliable D call. V was pared by 8 bases and J by 0 bases, with 14 bases between. The germline gives CDR1 KGHSH, CDR2 LQKENI. This CDR3 has 15 residues. The CDR3 DNA is TGTGCCAGCCAAACCGGCCCGAGCTCCTACAATGAGCAGTTCTTC. Encoded protein: CASQTGPSSYNEQFF.

The gene calls are TRBV3-1 (or the pseudogene TRBV3-2) and TRBJ2-3, with a weak D call TRBD1 (7 bases). Trimming stripped 4 bases from V and 6 bases from J, with 11 bases between. This CDR3 is 13 amino acids long. CDR1 is LGHDT and CDR2 is YNNKEL in the germline V gene (reference sequence). The CDR3 is CASSRSGGDTQYF. CDR3 sequence (DNA): TGTGCCAGCAGCCGCTCAGGGGGGGATACGCAGTATTTT.

The chain recombines TRBV10-3 with TRBJ2-3, with 9 nucleotides matching TRBD1. The CDR3 totals 14 residues. Per germline, CDR1 ENHRY and CDR2 SYGVKD. V shed 10 bases, J shed 5 bases, and the junction held 10 bases outside the gene matches. The CDR3 here is CATSTGQGVDTQYF. CDR3 nucleotide sequence: TGTGCCACCTCAACGGGACAGGGTGTAGATACGCAGTATTTT.

This chain connects TRBV27 to TRBJ2-4; D is possibly TRBD1 or TRBD2 (5 bases each). Germline CDR1 and CDR2: MNHEY and SMNVEV (reference sequence). This CDR3 is 17 amino acids long. Trimming stripped 5 bases from V and 0 bases from J, with 17 bases between. In nucleotides, the CDR3 is TGTGCCAGCAGTCCGGACCGGGACCGTATAGCCAAAAACATTCAGTACTTC. This gives the protein CASSPDRDRIAKNIQYF.

V gene TRBV24-1 combines with J gene TRBJ1-5; D unclear. Trimming took 3 bases from V and 7 from J, leaving 12 bases between them. This CDR3 comprises 14 residues. Germline V lookup: CDR1 KGHDR, CDR2 SFDVKD. The CDR3 loop reads CATSDPAQSQPQHF. In DNA form, the CDR3 reads TGTGCCACCAGTGATCCAGCCCAGTCCCAGCCCCAGCATTTT.

The V gene is TRBV6-5, the J gene TRBJ1-4; no firm D call. Trimming left V 0 bases short and J 12 bases short, with 14 bases between. Germline V gives CDR1 MNHEY, CDR2 SVGAGI. This CDR3 has 14 residues. The chain's CDR3 is CASSYSMRVGELFF. The CDR3 DNA is TGTGCCAGCAGTTACTCGATGAGGGTGGGAGAACTGTTTTTT.

The chain uses TRBV29-1 and TRBJ2-1, with a tentative D call TRBD1 (6 bases). The CDR3 sequence is 13 residues long. Germline V gene sequence: CDR1 SQVTM, CDR2 ANQGSEA. The chain's CDR3 is CSADQGLYNEQFF. The DNA of the CDR3 is TGCAGTGCAGACCAGGGGCTCTACAATGAGCAGTTCTTC.

The V and J genes are TRBV2 and TRBJ2-3; TRBD2 is a possible D gene (6 bases). Germline CDR1 and CDR2: SNHLY and FYNNEI. The CDR3 covers 13 residues. Trimming removed 11 bases from V and 4 bases from J, with 16 bases in between. The CDR3 spells CAGSGGDSDTQYF. The DNA for the CDR3 is TGTGCCGGCTCAGGCGGGGATTCAGATACGCAGTATTTT.

V and J are TRBV11-3 and TRBJ1-2; D might be TRBD1 (6 bases). Looked up from germline, CDR1 is SGHNT and CDR2 is YENEEA. V was trimmed by 4 bases and J by 7 bases, leaving 13 bases between them. This CDR3 has 13 residues. The CDR3, as DNA: TGTGCCAGCAGCTACGGGGGCGCGACTGGCTACACCTTC. Protein sequence: CASSYGGATGYTF.

The chain is built from TRBV7-3 and TRBJ1-5; D unresolved. The germline V gene encodes CDR1 SGHTA and CDR2 FQGTGA. The CDR3 totals 12 residues. The V end lost 3 bases, the J end lost 10 bases, and 10 bases lay between the germline ends. The chain's CDR3 is CASSLPGGPQHF. CDR3 in DNA: TGTGCCAGCAGCTTGCCGGGAGGACCCCAGCATTTT. Supplemented by reference TRBV7-3 and TRBJ1-5, the full variable domain reads GAGVSQTPSNKVTEKGKYVELRCDPISGHTALYWYRQSLGQGPEFLIYFQGTGAADDSGLPNDRFFAVRPEGSVSTLKIQRTERGDSAVYLCASSLPGGPQHFGDGTRLSIL.

The chain uses TRBV5-1 and TRBJ2-5; no reliable D call. Looked up from germline, CDR1 is SGHRS and CDR2 is YFSETQ. V was trimmed by 0 bases and J by 2 bases, leaving 8 bases between them. CDR3 length: 14 residues. As DNA, the CDR3 is TGCGCCAGCAGCTTGGCTATTGGGCAAGAGACCCAGTACTTC. Its translation is CASSLAIGQETQYF.

The chain uses TRBV11-2 and TRBJ2-3; D is perhaps TRBD1 (6 bases). Germline CDR1 is SGHAT and CDR2 is FQNNGV. The CDR3 has 15 amino acids. V dropped 6 bases and J dropped 10 bases, with 23 bases sitting between them. The CDR3 is CASRTQGPSQSAQYF. CDR3 nucleotides: TGTGCCAGCAGAACACAGGGTCCCTCCCAATCGGCGCAGTATTTT.

This chain joins TRBV12-3 or TRBV12-4 and TRBJ1-2, with D tentatively TRBD1 (5 bases). Deletions cut 0 bases from V and 8 bases from J, with 10 bases between. CDR3 length: 13 residues. The DNA of the CDR3 is TGTGCCAGCAGTTTAGCAGGGGCCGGGGGCTACACCTTC. The encoded protein is CASSLAGAGGYTF.

J is TRBJ1-2 and V is TRBV2; D call uncertain. The CDR3 is 15 residues long. V was clipped by 0 bases and J by 7 bases, with 15 bases between them. Germline CDR1 reads SNHLY; CDR2 reads FYNNEI. CDR3 sequence (DNA): TGTGCCAGCAGTGAAGCAAGGCAGGCGGTTGGTGGCTACACCTTC. This gives the protein CASSEARQAVGGYTF.

The chain links TRBV19 to TRBJ2-5, with D perhaps TRBD1 or TRBD2 (5 bases each). Germline CDR1 is LNHDA and CDR2 is SQIVND (reference sequence). V was clipped by 5 bases and J by 2 bases, with 12 bases between them. The CDR3 runs 14 residues. The CDR3 DNA reads as TGTGCCAGTAGTCGGGGCCTTGGACAAGAGACCCAGTACTTC. This codes for CASSRGLGQETQYF.

The chain is built from TRBV19 and TRBJ2-7; 10 bases match TRBD2. Germline loops: CDR1 LNHDA, CDR2 SQIVND (reference sequence). The CDR3 totals 15 residues. Losses at the gene ends were 4 bases for V and 4 bases for J; bases not matched to a gene: 7. The CDR3 spells CASSTSGGQTYEQYF. CDR3 bases: TGTGCCAGTAGTACTAGCGGGGGACAAACATACGAGCAGTACTTC.